The present T cell receptor beta chain was sequenced within a study of tumor-infiltrating lymphocytes in primary liver carcinoma. With 400 to 550 ng total RNA as template and a constant-region primer, TCR beta cDNA was made. Each TCR beta library was derived from three nested multiplex PCR rounds that employed slightly modified ARM-PCR. TCRdb reanalysed the multiplex PCR reads using MiXCR and keeps one entry per CDR3 protein. The profile shows around 80,000 distinct CDR3 sequences, around 70% of them singletons. Starting material for RNA and DNA co-extraction consisted of about 17-30 mg of unsorted bulk tissue. A word on this clonotype: One end of the junction fails to match germline, which may point to a read error.

The sequencing input was liver tumor tissue from sampling region 1. Indicated subset: tumor region T1, superior pole. The TCR comes from a middle-aged man with primary liver carcinoma and hepatitis B virus infection.

CDR3 protein: CASRRPLKDIEAFF. DNA of the CDR3: TGTGCTAGCAGACGACCGCTGAAAGACATTGAAGCTTTCTTT. J is TRBJ1-1 and V is TRBV12-3 or TRBV12-4; D is unresolved. The CDR3 has 14 residues.